This T cell receptor beta chain was retrieved from a study of CD8 T cells in Susac syndrome. Study results and limitations: The authors acknowledged that their TCR sequencing and HLA analysis involved a relatively small number of individuals.

With regard to this clonotype: Its specificity is not known.

The V gene lost 0 bases and the J gene lost 5 bases, with 14 bases spanning the gap. Germline assignment: CDR1 MNHEY and CDR2 SVGEGT. The CDR3 runs to 15 residues. An amount of RNA that ranged from roughly 0.5 to 1 ug was reverse transcribed with random hexamers. One entry per CDR3 protein results from TCRdb running MiXCR on the immunoSEQ multiplex PCR reads. The table records some 65,000 distinct CDR3 sequences, just under 95% of them present only once. Sequenced input: CD8+ T cells from PBMCs. The chain has TRBV6-2 or TRBV6-3 and TRBJ2-7; TRBD1 might be the D (6 bases). The clonotype was recovered from a human donor with multiple sclerosis. The CDR3 nucleotides read TGTGCCAGCAGTTACTCGGGGGCGACGATGAACGAGCAGTACTTC. Translation gives CASSYSGATMNEQYF.